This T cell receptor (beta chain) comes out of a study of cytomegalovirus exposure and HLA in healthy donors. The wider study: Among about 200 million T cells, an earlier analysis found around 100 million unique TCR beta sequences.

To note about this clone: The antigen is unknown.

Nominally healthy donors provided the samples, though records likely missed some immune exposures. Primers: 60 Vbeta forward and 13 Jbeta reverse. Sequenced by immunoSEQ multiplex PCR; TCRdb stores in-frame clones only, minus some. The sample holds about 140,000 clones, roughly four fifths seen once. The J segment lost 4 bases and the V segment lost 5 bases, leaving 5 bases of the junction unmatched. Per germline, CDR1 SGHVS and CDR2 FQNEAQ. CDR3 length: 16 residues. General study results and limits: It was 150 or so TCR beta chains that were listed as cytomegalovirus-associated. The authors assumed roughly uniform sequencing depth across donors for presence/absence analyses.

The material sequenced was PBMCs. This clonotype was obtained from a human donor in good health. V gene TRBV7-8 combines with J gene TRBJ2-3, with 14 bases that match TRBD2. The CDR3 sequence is CASSERLAGGPDTQYF. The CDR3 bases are TGTGCCAGCAGCGAAAGACTAGCGGGAGGGCCAGATACGCAGTATTTT. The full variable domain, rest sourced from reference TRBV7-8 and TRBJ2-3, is GAGVSQSPRYKVAKRGQDVALRCDPISGHVSLFWYQQALGQGPEFLTYFQNEAQLDKSGLPSDRFFAERPEGSVSTLKIQRTQQEDSAVYLCASSERLAGGPDTQYFGPGTRLTVL.